This TCR beta chain was recorded in a study of blood T cell repertoires in COVID-19. The wider study: Researchers got acute and convalescent COVID-19 samples from the United States, Italy and Spain.

The repertoire was sequenced with immunoSEQ multiplex PCR; TCRdb's copy has only in-frame clones and lacks some. The repertoire holds around 250,000 clones, with about 86% as singletons. The CDR3 covers 16 residues. Germline values: CDR1 SNHLY, CDR2 FYNNEI. With 7 bases clipped from V and 7 bases from J, the junction kept 13 bases outside the gene matches. The origin of this receptor is an elderly man with acute or convalescent COVID-19. The V gene is TRBV2, the J gene TRBJ2-1; 10 bases are a match to TRBD2. Sample: peripheral blood. The DNA for the CDR3 is TGTGCCAGCACCCAAGCGGGAGGGCCTAGGTTTAATGAGCAGTTCTTC. This gives the protein CASTQAGGPRFNEQFF. The full variable domain, with the rest looked up from reference TRBV2 and TRBJ2-1, is EPEVTQTPSHQVTQMGQEVILRCVPISNHLYFYWYRQILGQKVEFLVSFYNNEISEKSEIFDDQFSVERPDGSNFTLKIRSTKLEDSAMYFCASTQAGGPRFNEQFFGPGTRLTVL.